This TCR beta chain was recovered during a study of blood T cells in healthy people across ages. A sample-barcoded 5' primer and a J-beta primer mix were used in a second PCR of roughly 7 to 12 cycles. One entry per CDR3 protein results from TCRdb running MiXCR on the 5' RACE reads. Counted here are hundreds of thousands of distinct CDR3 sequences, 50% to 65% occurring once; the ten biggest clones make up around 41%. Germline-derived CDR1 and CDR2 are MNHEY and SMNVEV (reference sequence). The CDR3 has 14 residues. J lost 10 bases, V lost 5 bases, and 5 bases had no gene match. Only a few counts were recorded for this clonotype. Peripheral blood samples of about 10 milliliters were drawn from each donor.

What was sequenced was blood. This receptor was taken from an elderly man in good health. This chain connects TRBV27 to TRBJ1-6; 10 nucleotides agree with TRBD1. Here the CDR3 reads CASSPDRGRSPLHF. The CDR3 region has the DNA TGTGCCAGCAGTCCCGACAGGGGGCGATCACCCCTCCACTTT.